Here is one T cell receptor (beta chain) with its context. Its antigen is unidentified. The data originate from a study of T cells in Graves' hyperthyroidism and ophthalmopathy. Points from the study as a whole: A model using 13 V-J features told ophthalmopathy apart from stable hyperthyroidism. The model identified upcoming ophthalmopathy a median roughly 6 months ahead of onset. Blood held most thyroid clonotypes expanded above 0.001 frequency.

TCR beta CDR3 regions were amplified from RNA transcripts. TCR CDR3 regions were first amplified by RT-PCR with HTBI primers. TCRdb processed the multiplex PCR reads anew with MiXCR; each CDR3 protein has one entry. The sample has about 700,000 distinct CDR3 sequences, 14% seen once; the top ten hold approximately 10%. In germline, CDR1 is WNHNN, CDR2 SYGVQD (reference sequence). Deletions cut 2 bases from V and 11 bases from J, with 11 bases between. This CDR3 region has 12 residues. From more than 9 ml of fresh peripheral blood, PBMCs were isolated. The clonotype comes from a woman under 30 with Graves' hyperthyroidism. The V and J genes are TRBV10-1 and TRBJ2-3; a weak D match, TRBD1 (6 bases). Sample: blood. Here the CDR3 DNA reads TGCGCCAGCAGTGAGCCGCCGGGACAGCAGTATTTT. Amino acids: CASSEPPGQQYF.